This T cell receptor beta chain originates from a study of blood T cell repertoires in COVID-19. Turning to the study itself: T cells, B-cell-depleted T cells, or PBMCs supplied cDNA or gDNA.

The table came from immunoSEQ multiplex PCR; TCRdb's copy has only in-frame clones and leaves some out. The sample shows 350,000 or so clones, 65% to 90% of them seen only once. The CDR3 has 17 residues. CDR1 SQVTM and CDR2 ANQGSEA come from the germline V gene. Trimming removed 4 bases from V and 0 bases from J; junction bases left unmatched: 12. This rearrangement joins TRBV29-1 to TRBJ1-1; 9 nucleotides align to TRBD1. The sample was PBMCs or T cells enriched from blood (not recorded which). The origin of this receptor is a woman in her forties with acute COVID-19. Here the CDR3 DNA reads TGCAGCGTTGTTGTGTGGGGACAGGGCTATATGAACACTGAAGCTTTCTTT. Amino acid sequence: CSVVVWGQGYMNTEAFF.